The clone carrying this T cell receptor beta chain appeared many times. Its antigen is undetermined. The data derive from a study of T-cell reconstitution after alpha-beta-depleted transplantation in children. V was trimmed by 3 bases and J by 2 bases, leaving 11 bases between them. Germline CDR1 SGHDN, CDR2 FVKESK. This CDR3 contains 16 residues. A library of TCRbeta sequences, prepared with unique molecular identifiers, was generated. TCRdb reprocessed the PCR reads via MiXCR and lists one record per CDR3 protein. Here the sample spans approximately 170,000 distinct CDR3 sequences, around 10% being singletons. General study results and limits: Among T cells one year after transplant, newly produced cells accounted for most counts and diversity.

This TCR came from a boy between 2 and 15 years old with acute myeloid leukemia, due to receive a stem cell transplant. The sample was PBMCs, taken before TCRalphabeta/CD19-depleted stem cell transplant. V gene TRBV14 combines with J gene TRBJ2-6; TRBD1 might be the D (6 bases). The CDR3 bases are TGTGCCAGCAGCCATCCAGGGGCAGCTGGGGCCAACGTCCTGACTTTC. Translated: CASSHPGAAGANVLTF. The full variable domain, rest sourced from reference TRBV14 and TRBJ2-6, is EAGVTQFPSHSVIEKGQTVTLRCDPISGHDNLYWYRRVMGKEIKFLLHFVKESKQDESGMPNNRFLAERTGGTYSTLKVQPAELEDSGVYFCASSHPGAAGANVLTFGAGSRLTVL.